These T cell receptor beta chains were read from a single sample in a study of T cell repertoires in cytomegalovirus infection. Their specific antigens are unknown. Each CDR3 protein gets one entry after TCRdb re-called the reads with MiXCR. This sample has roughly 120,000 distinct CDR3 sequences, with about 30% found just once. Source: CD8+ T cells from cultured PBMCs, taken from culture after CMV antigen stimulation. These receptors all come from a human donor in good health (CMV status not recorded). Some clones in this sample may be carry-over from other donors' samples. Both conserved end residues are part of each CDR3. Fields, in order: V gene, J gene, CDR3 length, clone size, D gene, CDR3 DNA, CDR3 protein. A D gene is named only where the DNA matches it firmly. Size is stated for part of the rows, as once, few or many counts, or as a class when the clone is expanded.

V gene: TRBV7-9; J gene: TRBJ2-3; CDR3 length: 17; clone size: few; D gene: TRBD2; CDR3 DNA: TGTGCCAGCAGCTCGACCACCCCTAGCGGGGGTAGAGATACGCAGTATTTT; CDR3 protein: CASSSTTPSGGRDTQYF
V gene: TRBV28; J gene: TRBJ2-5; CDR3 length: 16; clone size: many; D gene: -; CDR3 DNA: TGTGCCAGCAGTAACCCGACCGGACGGTACCAAGAGACCCAGTACTTC; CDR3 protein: CASSNPTGRYQETQYF
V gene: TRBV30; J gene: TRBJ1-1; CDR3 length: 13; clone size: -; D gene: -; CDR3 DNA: TGTGCCTGGAGTTTGACAGGGAACACTGAAGCTTTCTTT; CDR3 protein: CAWSLTGNTEAFF
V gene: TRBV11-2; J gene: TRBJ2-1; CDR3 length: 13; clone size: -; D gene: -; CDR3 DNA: TGTGCCAGCAGCCCCGGGATTCCCACTGAGCAGTTCTTC; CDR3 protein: CASSPGIPTEQFF
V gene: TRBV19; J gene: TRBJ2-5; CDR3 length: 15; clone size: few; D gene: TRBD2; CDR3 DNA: TGTGCCAGTAGTAATCCGGGACTAGCGGGGGAGACCCAGTACTTC; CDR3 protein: CASSNPGLAGETQYF
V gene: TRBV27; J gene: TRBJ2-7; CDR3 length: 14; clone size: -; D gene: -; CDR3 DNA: TGTGCCAGCACCGTCGGAAGAGGCGACTACGAGCAGTACTTC; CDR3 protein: CASTVGRGDYEQYF
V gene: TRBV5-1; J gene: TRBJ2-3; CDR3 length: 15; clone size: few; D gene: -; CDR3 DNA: TGCGCCAGCAGCCCGGACACGTCTAACACAGATACGCAGTATTTT; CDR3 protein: CASSPDTSNTDTQYF
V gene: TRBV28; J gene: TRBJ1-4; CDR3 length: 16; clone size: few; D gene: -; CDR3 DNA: TGTGCCAGCAGTTCCGCGGGACTGGTCGCTAATGAAAAACTGTTTTTT; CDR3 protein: CASSSAGLVANEKLFF
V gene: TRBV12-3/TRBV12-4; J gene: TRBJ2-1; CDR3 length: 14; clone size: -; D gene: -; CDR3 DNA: TGTGCCAGCAGTTTCGCGGGGACCTACAATGAGCAGTTCTTC; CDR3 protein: CASSFAGTYNEQFF
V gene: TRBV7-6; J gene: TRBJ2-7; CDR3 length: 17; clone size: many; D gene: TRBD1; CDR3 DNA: TGTGCCAGCAGCTTAGGGGTAGGGAGACAGGGGGCCTACGAGCAGTACTTC; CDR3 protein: CASSLGVGRQGAYEQYF
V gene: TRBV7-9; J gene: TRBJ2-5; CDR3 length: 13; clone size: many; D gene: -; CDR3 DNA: TGTGCCAGCAGCTCCGACAGCAAAGAGACCCAGTACTTC; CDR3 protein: CASSSDSKETQYF
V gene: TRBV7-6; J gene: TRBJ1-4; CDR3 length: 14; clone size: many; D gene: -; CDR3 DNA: TGTGCCAGCAGCTTATCCCCAGGGAATGAAAAACTGTTTTTT; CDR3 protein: CASSLSPGNEKLFF